This is a list of T cell receptor beta chains from one sample in a study of CD8 T cells in ankylosing spondylitis. From the 5' RACE reads, TCRdb called clonotypes with MiXCR, one entry per CDR3 protein. The data show about 130,000 distinct CDR3 sequences, with approximately 10% seen just once and roughly 3.3% held by the top ten. Sequenced: blood, either unsorted or a sorted T cell fraction (not recorded which). All receptors derive from a male donor with ankylosing spondylitis or in good health (not recorded which). Both conserved end residues are part of each CDR3. A D gene is named only where the DNA matches it firmly. Not all rows give a size; the values are once, few, many and, for expanded clones, a class.

>TRBJ2-2|TRBD2|many|TRBV20-1|14
CSAGPSGYTGELFF
TGCAGTGCCGGACCTAGCGGATACACCGGGGAGCTGTTTTTT
>TRBJ1-5|TRBD1|many|TRBV20-1|16
CSAHDRGRGREQPQHF
TGCAGTGCTCACGACAGGGGGCGAGGAAGGGAACAGCCCCAGCATTTT
>TRBJ2-7|-|many|TRBV12-3/TRBV12-4|15
CASSLRDFGKYEQYF
TGTGCCAGCAGTTTAAGGGACTTTGGTAAATACGAGCAGTACTTC
>TRBJ1-1|-|many|TRBV5-1|14
CASGRSGTNTEAFF
TGCGCCAGCGGCCGCAGCGGGACGAACACTGAAGCTTTCTTT
>TRBJ2-1|TRBD2|few|TRBV28|15
CASSPLSGGRDEQFF
TGTGCCAGCAGTCCCCTCTCGGGAGGGCGGGATGAGCAGTTCTTC
>TRBJ1-5|-|many|TRBV12-3/TRBV12-4|14
CASSLRWGLEPQHF
TGTGCCAGCAGTTTACGTTGGGGGCTGGAGCCCCAGCATTTT
>TRBJ1-4|TRBD1|many|TRBV5-1|15
CASSAGQATNEKLFF
TGCGCCAGCAGCGCAGGACAGGCAACTAATGAAAAACTGTTTTTT
>TRBJ2-3|TRBD2|many|TRBV20-1|16
CSAREGGRAGTDTQYF
TGCAGTGCTAGAGAGGGCGGGAGGGCCGGCACAGATACGCAGTATTTT
>TRBJ2-5|TRBD2|-|TRBV12-3/TRBV12-4|13
CASRTGTSGAENF
TGTGCCAGCAGAACTGGGACTAGCGGGGCTGAAAACTTC
>TRBJ1-1|-|-|TRBV6-2/TRBV6-3|17
CASSYDSNDRLDTEAFF
TGTGCCAGCAGTTACGACTCAAACGACAGGCTCGACACTGAAGCTTTCTTT
>TRBJ2-7|TRBD2|many|TRBV12-3/TRBV12-4|16
CASSLAAGLGPFEQYF
TGTGCCAGCAGTTTAGCCGCGGGACTAGGACCTTTCGAGCAGTACTTC
>TRBJ2-7|-|many|TRBV20-1|13
CSGVRGVAREQYF
TGCAGCGGGGTCCGTGGGGTAGCCCGGGAGCAGTACTTC
>TRBJ2-2|-|many|TRBV7-9|14
CASSLKLTTGELFF
TGTGCCAGCAGCTTAAAACTAACCACCGGGGAGCTGTTTTTT
>TRBJ2-7|TRBD2|many|TRBV3-1|13
CASSRGGGYEQYF
TGTGCCAGCAGCCGCGGGGGTGGATACGAGCAGTACTTC
>TRBJ2-7|TRBD1|many|TRBV18|15
CASSPTGTEFYEQYF
TGTGCCAGCTCACCAACCGGGACAGAATTCTACGAGCAGTACTTC
>TRBJ2-1|TRBD2|many|TRBV20-1|14
CSARWGRAFNEQFF
TGCAGTGCGAGATGGGGGAGGGCCTTCAATGAGCAGTTCTTC
>TRBJ1-1|-|many|TRBV5-6|12
CASSISGAEAFF
TGTGCCAGCAGCATATCAGGGGCTGAAGCTTTCTTT
>TRBJ2-2|TRBD2|many|TRBV4-3|17
CASSQDLTGGLSGELFF
TGCGCCAGCAGCCAAGATTTAACGGGAGGGCTTTCCGGGGAGCTGTTTTTT
>TRBJ2-7|-|-|TRBV7-2|14
CASSSRRDMYEQYF
TGTGCCAGCAGCTCTCGGCGGGATATGTACGAGCAGTACTTC
>TRBJ1-6|-|many|TRBV7-9|14
CASSLGQGGSPLHF
TGTGCCAGCAGCTTAGGGCAGGGAGGGTCACCCCTCCACTTT
>TRBJ2-1|TRBD2|few|TRBV5-6|16
CASGHGASGSFNEQFF
TGTGCCAGCGGCCATGGGGCTAGCGGGAGTTTCAATGAGCAGTTCTTC
>TRBJ2-7|-|few|TRBV18|13
CASSPSGSYEQYF
TGTGCCAGCTCACCATCAGGGTCCTACGAGCAGTACTTC
>TRBJ2-4|TRBD2|many|TRBV20-1|17
CSARREAGGIAKNIQYF
TGCAGTGCTAGGCGAGAAGCGGGAGGGATAGCCAAAAACATTCAGTACTTC
>TRBJ2-2|-|many|TRBV10-3|17
CATKERVGRTNTGELFF
TGTGCCACCAAGGAACGGGTGGGGCGCACGAACACCGGGGAGCTGTTTTTT
>TRBJ2-3|-|many|TRBV5-1|14
CASSLFLYSDTQYF
TGCGCCAGCAGCTTGTTTCTATATTCAGATACGCAGTATTTT
>TRBJ2-7|TRBD2|few|TRBV5-1|16
CASSLNGLAGSYEQYF
TGCGCCAGCAGTTTAAACGGACTAGCGGGGTCCTACGAGCAGTACTTC
>TRBJ2-7|TRBD2|many|TRBV7-3|15
CASSLSASGIYEQYF
TGTGCCAGCAGCTTATCGGCTAGCGGGATTTACGAGCAGTACTTC
>TRBJ1-1|-|many|TRBV5-1|15
CASSPEAGRDTEAFF
TGCGCCAGCAGCCCAGAGGCAGGGAGGGACACTGAAGCTTTCTTT
>TRBJ2-1|-|many|TRBV20-1|14
CSAQLGDSYNEQFF
TGCAGTGCCCAACTGGGAGACTCCTACAATGAGCAGTTCTTC
>TRBJ1-2|-|-|TRBV24-1|12
CATSDRGVGYTF
TGTGCCACCAGTGATCGGGGTGTTGGCTACACCTTC
>TRBJ2-5|-|-|TRBV7-3|14
CASSLNGGQETQYF
TGTGCCAGCAGCTTAAATGGGGGACAAGAGACCCAGTACTTC
>TRBJ2-1|TRBD1|many|TRBV7-2|15
CASSFSGTGINEQFF
TGTGCCAGCAGCTTCTCCGGGACAGGGATCAATGAGCAGTTCTTC
>TRBJ2-7|-|many|TRBV4-1|16
CASSHRSRAGLDEQYF
TGCGCCAGCAGCCACAGGTCAAGGGCAGGGCTTGACGAGCAGTACTTC
>TRBJ2-2|-|many|TRBV5-4|17
CASSLFRGAENTGELFF
TGTGCCAGCAGCCTCTTTCGGGGCGCTGAGAACACCGGGGAGCTGTTTTTT
>TRBJ2-3|TRBD2|many|TRBV6-2/TRBV6-3|16
CASSSRLAGETDTQYF
TGTGCCAGCAGTTCCAGACTAGCGGGAGAGACAGATACGCAGTATTTT
>TRBJ2-1|TRBD1|many|TRBV29-1|14
CSVEDDRDLNEQFF
TGCAGCGTTGAGGACGACAGGGACCTCAATGAGCAGTTCTTC
>TRBJ2-7|TRBD2|few|TRBV27|15
CASSQGLAGDYEQYF
TGTGCCAGCAGTCAAGGACTAGCGGGAGATTACGAGCAGTACTTC
>TRBJ2-1|TRBD2|many|TRBV20-1|16
CSARGRIAGLYNEQFF
TGCAGTGCTAGAGGGCGCATAGCGGGCTTATACAATGAGCAGTTCTTC
>TRBJ1-5|-|many|TRBV28|15
CASSRKTGIVQPQHF
TGTGCCAGCAGTAGGAAGACAGGTATAGTTCAGCCCCAGCATTTT
>TRBJ1-4|-|many|TRBV2|15
CASRVGDSTNEKLFF
TGTGCCAGCAGAGTAGGGGATTCTACTAATGAAAAACTGTTTTTT
>TRBJ2-3|TRBD2|many|TRBV20-1|15
CTNLPGAGGTDTQYF
TGCACCAACCTCCCCGGAGCGGGAGGCACAGATACGCAGTATTTT